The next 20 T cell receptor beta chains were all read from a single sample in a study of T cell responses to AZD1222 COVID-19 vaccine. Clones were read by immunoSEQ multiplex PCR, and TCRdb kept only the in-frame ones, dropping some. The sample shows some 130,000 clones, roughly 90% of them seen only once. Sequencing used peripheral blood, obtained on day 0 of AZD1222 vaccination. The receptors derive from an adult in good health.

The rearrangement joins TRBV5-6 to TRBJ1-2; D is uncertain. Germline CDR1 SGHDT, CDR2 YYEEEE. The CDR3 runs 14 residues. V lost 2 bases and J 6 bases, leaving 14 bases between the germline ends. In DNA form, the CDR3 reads TGTGCCAGCAGCTTCCTCCGGGAGGACCATGGCTACACCTTC. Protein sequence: CASSFLREDHGYTF. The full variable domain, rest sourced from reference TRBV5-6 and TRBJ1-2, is DAGVTQSPTHLIKTRGQQVTLRCSPKSGHDTVSWYQQALGQGPQFIFQYYEEEERQRGNFPDRFSGHQFPNYSSELNVNALLLGDSALYLCASSFLREDHGYTFGSGTRLTVV.

CDR3 bases: TGTGCCAGCAGGGACAGGGTGGGCAATCAGCCCCAGCATTTT. The encoded protein is CASRDRVGNQPQHF. This chain uses TRBV7-2 with TRBJ1-5, with 8 bases identical to TRBD1. The germline V gene encodes CDR1 SGHTA and CDR2 FQGNSA. The V segment lost 6 bases and the J segment 2 bases; nucleotides outside the gene matches: 3. The CDR3 is 14 amino acids.

The CDR3: CATSRGPGYDTEAFF. The CDR3 DNA reads TGTGCCACCAGCAGGGGTCCAGGGTACGACACTGAAGCTTTCTTT. J is TRBJ1-1 and V is TRBV15, with a possible D match to TRBD1 (5 bases). This CDR3 has 15 residues. V lost 3 bases to trimming and J lost 3 bases, with 14 bases between them. Germline CDR1 LNHNV, CDR2 YYDKDF (reference sequence). The full variable domain, its missing parts supplied by reference TRBV15 and TRBJ1-1, is DAMVIQNPRYQVTQFGKPVTLSCSQTLNHNVMYWYQQKSSQAPKLLFHYYDKDFNNEADTPDNFQSRRPNTSFCFLDIRSPGLGDTAMYLCATSRGPGYDTEAFFGQGTRLTVV.

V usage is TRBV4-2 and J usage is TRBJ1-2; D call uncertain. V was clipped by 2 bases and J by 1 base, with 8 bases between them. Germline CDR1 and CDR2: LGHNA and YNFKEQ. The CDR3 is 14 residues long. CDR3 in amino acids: CASSQFDINYGYTF. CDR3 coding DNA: TGTGCCAGCAGCCAATTCGATATTAACTATGGCTACACCTTC.

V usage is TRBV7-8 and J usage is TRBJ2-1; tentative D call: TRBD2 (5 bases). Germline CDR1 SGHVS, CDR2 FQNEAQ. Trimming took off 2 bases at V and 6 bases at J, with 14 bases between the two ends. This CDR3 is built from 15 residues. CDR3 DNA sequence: TGTGCCAGCAGCTTATTTACCTCGGGGTCCAATGAGCAGTTCTTC. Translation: CASSLFTSGSNEQFF.

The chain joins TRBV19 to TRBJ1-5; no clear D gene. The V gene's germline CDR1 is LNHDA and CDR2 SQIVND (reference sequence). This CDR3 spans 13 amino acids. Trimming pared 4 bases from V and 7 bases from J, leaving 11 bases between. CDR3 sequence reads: CASSTPGWQPQHF. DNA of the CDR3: TGTGCCAGTAGTACCCCGGGTTGGCAGCCCCAGCATTTT. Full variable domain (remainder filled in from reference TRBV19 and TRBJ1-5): DGGITQSPKYLFRKEGQNVTLSCEQNLNHDAMYWYRQDPGQGLRLIYYSQIVNDFQKGDIAEGYSVSREKKESFPLTVTSAQKNPTAFYLCASSTPGWQPQHFGDGTRLSIL.

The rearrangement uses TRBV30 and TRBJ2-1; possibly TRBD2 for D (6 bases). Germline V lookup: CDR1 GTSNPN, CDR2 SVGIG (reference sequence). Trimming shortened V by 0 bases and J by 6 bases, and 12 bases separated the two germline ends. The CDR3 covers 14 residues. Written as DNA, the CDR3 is TGTGCCTGGAGTGTGGGGGGTGTCTCCAATGAGCAGTTCTTC. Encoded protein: CAWSVGGVSNEQFF.

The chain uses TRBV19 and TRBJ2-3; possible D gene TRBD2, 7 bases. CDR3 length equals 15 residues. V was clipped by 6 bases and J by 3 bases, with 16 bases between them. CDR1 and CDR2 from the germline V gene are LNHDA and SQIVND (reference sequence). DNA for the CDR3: TGTGCCAGTAGGACAAGGGGGGGGTTGACAGATACGCAGTATTTT. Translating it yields CASRTRGGLTDTQYF.

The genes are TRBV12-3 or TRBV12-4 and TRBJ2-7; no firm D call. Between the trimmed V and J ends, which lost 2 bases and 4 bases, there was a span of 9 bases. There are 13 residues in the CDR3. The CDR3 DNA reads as TGTGCCAGCAGTTTATTGGCGGCATACGAGCAGTACTTC. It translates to CASSLLAAYEQYF.

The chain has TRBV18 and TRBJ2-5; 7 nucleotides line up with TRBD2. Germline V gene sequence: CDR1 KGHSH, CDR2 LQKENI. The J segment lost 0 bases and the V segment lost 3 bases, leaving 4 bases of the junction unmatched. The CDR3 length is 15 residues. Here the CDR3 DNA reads TGTGCCAGCTCACCGGGCGGGAGCAACCAAGAGACCCAGTACTTC. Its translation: CASSPGGSNQETQYF.

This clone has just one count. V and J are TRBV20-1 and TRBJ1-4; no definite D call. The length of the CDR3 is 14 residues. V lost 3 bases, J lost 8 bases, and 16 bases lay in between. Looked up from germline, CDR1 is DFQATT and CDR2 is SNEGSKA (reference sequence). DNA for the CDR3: TGCAGTGCTAGTGCGGGAGACATCCCGGAAAAACTGTTTTTT. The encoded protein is CSASAGDIPEKLFF.

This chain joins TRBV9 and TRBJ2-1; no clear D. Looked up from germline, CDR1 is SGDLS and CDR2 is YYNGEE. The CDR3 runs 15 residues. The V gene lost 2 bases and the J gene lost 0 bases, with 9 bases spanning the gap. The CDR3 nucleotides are TGTGCCAGCAGCGTGACTGCGAGCTCCTACAATGAGCAGTTCTTC. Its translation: CASSVTASSYNEQFF. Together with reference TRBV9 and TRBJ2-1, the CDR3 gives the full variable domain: DSGVTQTPKHLITATGQRVTLRCSPRSGDLSVYWYQQSLDQGLQFLIQYYNGEERAKGNILERFSAQQFPDLHSELNLSSLELGDSALYFCASSVTASSYNEQFFGPGTRLTVL.

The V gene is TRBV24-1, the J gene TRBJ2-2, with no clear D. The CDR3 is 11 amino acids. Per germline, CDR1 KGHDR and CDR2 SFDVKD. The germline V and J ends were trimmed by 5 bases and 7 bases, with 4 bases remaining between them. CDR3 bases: TGTGCCACCAGTGTAATCGGGGAGCTGTTTTTT. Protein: CATSVIGELFF.

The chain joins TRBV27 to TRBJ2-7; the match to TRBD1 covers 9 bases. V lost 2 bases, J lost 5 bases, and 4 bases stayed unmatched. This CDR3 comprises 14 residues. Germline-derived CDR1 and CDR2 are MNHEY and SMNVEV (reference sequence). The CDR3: CASSLGTGFNEQYF. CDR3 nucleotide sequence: TGTGCCAGCAGTTTAGGGACAGGGTTCAACGAGCAGTACTTC.

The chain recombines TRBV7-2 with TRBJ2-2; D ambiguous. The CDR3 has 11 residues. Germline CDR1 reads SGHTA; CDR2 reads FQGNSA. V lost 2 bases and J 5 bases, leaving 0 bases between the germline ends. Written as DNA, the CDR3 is TGTGCCAGCAGCTTAACCGGGGAGCTGTTTTTT. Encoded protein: CASSLTGELFF.

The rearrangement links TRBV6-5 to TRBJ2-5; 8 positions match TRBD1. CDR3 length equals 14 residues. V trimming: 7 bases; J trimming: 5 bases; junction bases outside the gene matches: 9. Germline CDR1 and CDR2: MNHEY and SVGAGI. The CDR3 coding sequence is TGTGCCAGCAAGTTGGACAGGGTCATCGAGACCCAGTACTTC. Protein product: CASKLDRVIETQYF.

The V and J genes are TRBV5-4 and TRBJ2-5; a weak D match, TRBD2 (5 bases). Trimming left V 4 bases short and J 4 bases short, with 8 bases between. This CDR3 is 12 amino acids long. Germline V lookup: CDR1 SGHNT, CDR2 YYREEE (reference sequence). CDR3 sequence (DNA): TGTGCCAGCAGCCCAGAGGGAGAGACCCAGTACTTC. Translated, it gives CASSPEGETQYF.

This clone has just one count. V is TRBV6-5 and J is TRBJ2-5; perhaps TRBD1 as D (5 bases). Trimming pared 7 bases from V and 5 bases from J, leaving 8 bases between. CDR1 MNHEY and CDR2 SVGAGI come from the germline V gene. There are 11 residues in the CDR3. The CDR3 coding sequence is TGTGCCAGCACGTCAGGGGAGACCCAGTACTTC. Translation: CASTSGETQYF.

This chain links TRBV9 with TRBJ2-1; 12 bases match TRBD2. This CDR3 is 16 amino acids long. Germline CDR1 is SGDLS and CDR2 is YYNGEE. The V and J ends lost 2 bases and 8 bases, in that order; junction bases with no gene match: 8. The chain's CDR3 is CASSVLAGGMRDEQFF. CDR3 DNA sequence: TGTGCCAGCAGCGTCCTAGCGGGGGGGATGAGGGATGAGCAGTTCTTC.

CDR3 DNA: TGTGCCAGCAGCTTAGCGTATCGTCTGGGACTAGCGGGAGTGACAGGGTCCTACGAGCAGTACTTC. Amino acids: CASSLAYRLGLAGVTGSYEQYF. This chain joins TRBV7-2 and TRBJ2-7, with 14 bases matching TRBD2. Germline-derived CDR1 and CDR2 are SGHTA and FQGNSA. V lost 0 bases and J lost 1; bases outside the gene matches: 17. This CDR3 spans 22 amino acids.